This TCR beta chain was documented in a study of identical twins. Study-wide results and limits: Cross-sectional statistics underpinned the conclusions; the same donors were not followed. Zero-insertion analyses might be partly confounded by invariant T cells like MAIT and iNKT.

This clonotype has just a few counts. Its antigen remains unknown. V was pared by 4 bases and J by 7 bases, with 10 bases of the junction left unmatched. CDR1 is SGDLS and CDR2 is YYNGEE in the germline V gene. CDR3 length: 15 residues. Each cDNA held unique molecular identifiers, and template switching gave it a universal primer site. TCRdb itself ran the 5' RACE reads through MiXCR, one entry per CDR3 protein. This table has about 530,000 distinct CDR3 sequences, around 20% appearing once. Another study also made use of these data, one on yellow fever vaccine responses in identical twins. From that second work: Twins' vaccine T cell responses were reported to seem partly convergent and partly personalized.

The sequenced material came from CD4+ T cells sorted from blood. This receptor was taken from a woman under 30 in good health. The V call is TRBV9, the J call TRBJ2-1, with TRBD2 matching 8 bases. This CDR3 is CASSPRVAGYNEQFF. In nucleotides, the CDR3 is TGTGCCAGCAGCCCCCGGGTAGCGGGGTATAATGAGCAGTTCTTC.